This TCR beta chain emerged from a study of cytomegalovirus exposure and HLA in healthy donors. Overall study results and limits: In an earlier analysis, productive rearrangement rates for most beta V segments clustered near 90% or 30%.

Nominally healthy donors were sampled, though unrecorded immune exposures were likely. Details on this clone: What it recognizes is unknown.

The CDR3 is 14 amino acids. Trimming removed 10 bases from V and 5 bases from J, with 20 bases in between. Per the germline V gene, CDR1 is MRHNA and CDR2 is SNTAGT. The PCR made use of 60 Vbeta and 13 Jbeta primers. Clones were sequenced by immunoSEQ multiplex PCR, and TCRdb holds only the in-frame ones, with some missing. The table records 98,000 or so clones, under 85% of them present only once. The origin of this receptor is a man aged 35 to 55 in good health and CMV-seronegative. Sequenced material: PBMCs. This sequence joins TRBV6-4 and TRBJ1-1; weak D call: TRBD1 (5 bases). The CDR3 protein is CATPYGGWRTEAFF. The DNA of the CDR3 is TGTGCCACCCCCTACGGGGGGTGGCGGACTGAAGCTTTCTTT.